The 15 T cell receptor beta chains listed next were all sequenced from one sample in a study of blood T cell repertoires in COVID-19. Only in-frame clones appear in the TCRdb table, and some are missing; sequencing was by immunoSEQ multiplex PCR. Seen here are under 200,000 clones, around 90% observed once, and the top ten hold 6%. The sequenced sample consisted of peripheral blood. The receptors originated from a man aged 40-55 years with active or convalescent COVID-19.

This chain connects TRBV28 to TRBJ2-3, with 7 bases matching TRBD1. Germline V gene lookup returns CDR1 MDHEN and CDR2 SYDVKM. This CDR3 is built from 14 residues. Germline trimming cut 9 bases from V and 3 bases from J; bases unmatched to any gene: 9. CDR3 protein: CASLRGLETDTQYF. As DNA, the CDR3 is TGTGCCAGTCTCAGGGGGTTGGAGACAGATACGCAGTATTTT.

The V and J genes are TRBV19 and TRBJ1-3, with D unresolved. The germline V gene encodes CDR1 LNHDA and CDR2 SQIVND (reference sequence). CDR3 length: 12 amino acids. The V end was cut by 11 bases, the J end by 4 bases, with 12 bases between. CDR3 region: CAPTRKGNTIYF. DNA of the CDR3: TGTGCCCCCACTAGAAAGGGAAACACCATATATTTT.

The CDR3 loop reads CASSPLRGYTDTQYF. CDR3 sequence (DNA): TGTGCCAGTAGTCCCCTTAGGGGATACACAGATACGCAGTATTTT. The chain recombines TRBV19 with TRBJ2-3; a weak D match, TRBD1 (5 bases). CDR3 length: 15 amino acids. From germline, CDR1 is LNHDA and CDR2 SQIVND (reference sequence). The V and J ends lost 5 bases and 2 bases respectively, with 14 bases between them. Combining the CDR3 with reference TRBV19 and TRBJ2-3 gives the whole variable domain DGGITQSPKYLFRKEGQNVTLSCEQNLNHDAMYWYRQDPGQGLRLIYYSQIVNDFQKGDIAEGYSVSREKKESFPLTVTSAQKNPTAFYLCASSPLRGYTDTQYFGPGTRLTVL.

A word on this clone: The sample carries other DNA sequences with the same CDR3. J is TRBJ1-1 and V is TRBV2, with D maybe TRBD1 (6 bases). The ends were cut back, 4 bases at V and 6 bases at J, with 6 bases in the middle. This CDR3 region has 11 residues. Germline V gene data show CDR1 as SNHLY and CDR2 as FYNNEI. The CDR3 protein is CASSGTAEAFF. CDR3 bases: TGTGCCAGCAGTGGGACAGCTGAAGCTTTCTTT.

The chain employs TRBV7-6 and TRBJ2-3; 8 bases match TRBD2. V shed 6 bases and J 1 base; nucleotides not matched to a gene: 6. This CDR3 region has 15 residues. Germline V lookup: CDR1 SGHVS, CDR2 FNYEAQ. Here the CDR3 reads CASRPGSGGTDTQYF. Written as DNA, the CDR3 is TGTGCCAGCAGACCCGGTAGCGGGGGCACAGATACGCAGTATTTT. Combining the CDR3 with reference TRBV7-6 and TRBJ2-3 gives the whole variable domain GAGVSQSPRYKVTKRGQDVALRCDPISGHVSLYWYRQALGQGPEFLTYFNYEAQQDKSGLPNDRFSAERPEGSISTLTIQRTEQRDSAMYRCASRPGSGGTDTQYFGPGTRLTVL.

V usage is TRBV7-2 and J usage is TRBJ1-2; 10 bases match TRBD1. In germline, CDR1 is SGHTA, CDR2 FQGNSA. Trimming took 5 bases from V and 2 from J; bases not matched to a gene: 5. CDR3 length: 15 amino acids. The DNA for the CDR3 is TGTGCCAGCAGCCTGCGGGACAGGGGAAACTATGGCTACACCTTC. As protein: CASSLRDRGNYGYTF.

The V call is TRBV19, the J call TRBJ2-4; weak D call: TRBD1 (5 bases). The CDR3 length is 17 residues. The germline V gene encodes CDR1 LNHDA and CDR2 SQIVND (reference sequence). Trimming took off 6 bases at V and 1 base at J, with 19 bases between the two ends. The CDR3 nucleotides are TGTGCCAGTAGCAGCGAATCAGGGTATGGGGCCAAAAACATTCAGTACTTC. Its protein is CASSSESGYGAKNIQYF.

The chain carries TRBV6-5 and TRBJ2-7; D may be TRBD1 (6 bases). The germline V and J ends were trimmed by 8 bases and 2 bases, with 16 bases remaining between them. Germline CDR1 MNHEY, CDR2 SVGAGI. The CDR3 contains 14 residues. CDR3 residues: CASGGRVLTYEQYF. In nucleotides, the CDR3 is TGTGCCAGCGGGGGCCGGGTGCTAACCTACGAGCAGTACTTC.

CDR3 residues: CASGLAGTDTQYF. The CDR3 DNA sequence: TGTGCCAGCGGACTAGCGGGCACAGATACGCAGTATTTT. This rearrangement joins TRBV9 to TRBJ2-3, with 10 bases lining up with TRBD2. Looked up from germline, CDR1 is SGDLS and CDR2 is YYNGEE. V trimming: 7 bases; J trimming: 1 base; junction bases outside the gene matches: 0. The length of the CDR3 is 13 residues.

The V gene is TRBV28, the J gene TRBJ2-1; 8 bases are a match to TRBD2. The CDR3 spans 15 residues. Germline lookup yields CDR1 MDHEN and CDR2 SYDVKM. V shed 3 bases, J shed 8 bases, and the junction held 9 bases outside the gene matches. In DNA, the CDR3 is TGTGCCAGCAGTTTTAGCGGGACGTTCGGGGATGAGCAGTTCTTC. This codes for CASSFSGTFGDEQFF.

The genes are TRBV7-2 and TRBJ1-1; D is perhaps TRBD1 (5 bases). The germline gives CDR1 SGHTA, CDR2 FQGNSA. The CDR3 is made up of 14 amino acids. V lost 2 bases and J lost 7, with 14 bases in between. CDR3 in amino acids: CASSLLGEYLEAFF. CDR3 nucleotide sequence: TGTGCCAGCAGCTTATTAGGGGAATATCTTGAAGCTTTCTTT.

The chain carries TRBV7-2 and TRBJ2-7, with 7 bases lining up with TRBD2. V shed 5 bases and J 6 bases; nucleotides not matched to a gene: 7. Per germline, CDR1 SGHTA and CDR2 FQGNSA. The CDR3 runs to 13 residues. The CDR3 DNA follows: TGTGCCAGCAGCCGTCGGGGGGTTGCCGAGCAGTACTTC. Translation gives CASSRRGVAEQYF. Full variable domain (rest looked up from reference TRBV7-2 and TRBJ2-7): GAGVSQSPSNKVTEKGKDVELRCDPISGHTALYWYRQSLGQGLEFLIYFQGNSAPDKSGLPSDRFSAERTGGSVSTLTIQRTQQEDSAVYLCASSRRGVAEQYFGPGTRLTVT.

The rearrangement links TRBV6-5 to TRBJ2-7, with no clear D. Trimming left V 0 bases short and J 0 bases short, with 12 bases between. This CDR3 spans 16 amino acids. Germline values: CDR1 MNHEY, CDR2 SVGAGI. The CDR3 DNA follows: TGTGCCAGCAGTTACTCGAGGCTGAGGAGCTCCTACGAGCAGTACTTC. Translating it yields CASSYSRLRSSYEQYF.

CDR3 amino acids: CASSLEEMGLALGGTQYF. The CDR3 DNA reads as TGCGCCAGCAGCTTGGAGGAAATGGGACTAGCGCTGGGAGGGACCCAGTACTTC. This chain links TRBV5-1 with TRBJ2-5; TRBD2 aligns across 10 bases. The CDR3 has 18 amino acids. Losses at the gene ends were 0 bases for V and 7 bases for J; bases not matched to a gene: 15. Germline V gene sequence: CDR1 SGHRS, CDR2 YFSETQ.

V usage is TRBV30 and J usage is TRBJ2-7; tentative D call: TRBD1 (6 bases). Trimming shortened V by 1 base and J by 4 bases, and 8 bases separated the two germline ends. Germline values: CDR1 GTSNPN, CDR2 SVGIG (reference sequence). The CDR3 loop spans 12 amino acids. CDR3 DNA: TGTGCCTGGAGTGACACAGGGTACGAGCAGTACTTC. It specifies CAWSDTGYEQYF.